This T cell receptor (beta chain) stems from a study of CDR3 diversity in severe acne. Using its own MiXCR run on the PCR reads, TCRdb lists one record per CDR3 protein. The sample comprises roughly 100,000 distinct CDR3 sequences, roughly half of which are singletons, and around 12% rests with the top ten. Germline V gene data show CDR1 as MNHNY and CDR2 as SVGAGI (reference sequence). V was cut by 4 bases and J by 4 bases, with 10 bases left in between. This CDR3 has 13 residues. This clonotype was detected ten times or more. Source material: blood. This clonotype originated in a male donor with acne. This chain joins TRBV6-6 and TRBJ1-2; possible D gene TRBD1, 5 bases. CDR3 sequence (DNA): TGTGCCAGCAGTTCGACAGCGATCTATGGCTACACCTTC. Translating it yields CASSSTAIYGYTF.